This T cell receptor beta chain was obtained from a study of shared clonotypes between healthy human individuals. The study, taken as a whole, reports: Some clonotypes were shared by all four sorted-subset donors, while others were not shared. The non-shared ones had lower generation probabilities than the shared ones.

It was CD45RO-negative cells, positively selected for CCR7, that made up naive CD8 cells, with terminally differentiated effector memory CD45RA+ cells excluded. There were no recent acute infections or vaccinations among the donors, who were healthy HIV-negative adults. For this clone: Its antigen is not identified.

Tens of thousands of T cell genomes, or approximately 190 ng DNA, went into the sorted-subset replicate PCRs. Methods used by the authors: Filtering differed since immunoSEQ provided only junctions, with no quality scores. The data were produced by immunoSEQ multiplex PCR, yet TCRdb's version contains in-frame clones alone and is incomplete. Clone size and the V and J calls come from that table; the DNA yielded D and trimming. This table holds millions of clones, less than 95% found once. The germline V gene encodes CDR1 MNHEY and CDR2 SVGAGI. V lost 6 bases and J lost 4, with 9 bases in between. The CDR3 runs 12 residues.

The rearrangement links TRBV6-5 to TRBJ1-2; D unclear. Source material: naive CD8+ T cells sorted from blood. The TCR was taken from a man aged 18 to 30 in good health. The CDR3 sequence: CASSSARYGYTF. The CDR3 nucleotides are TGTGCCAGCAGCTCCGCCCGCTATGGCTACACCTTC.